This T cell receptor beta chain was retrieved from a study of OX40 agonist ivuxolimab in advanced cancers. Study-level information: Previous treatment with anti-PD-1, anti-PD-L1 or anti-CTLA-4 therapy was allowed; over 35% had received some.

There are a few counts of this clone. No antigen is known for it. Sequencing was performed with immunoSEQ multiplex PCR; in TCRdb, only in-frame clones are kept and a portion is missing. The sample records about 46,000 clones, under 90% being singletons. The CDR3 length is 13 residues. The germline V gene has CDR1 MNHEY and CDR2 SVGAGI. V dropped 8 bases and J dropped 1 base, with 9 bases sitting between them. General study findings and limits: Blood T cells, both CD4+ and CD8+, expanded clonally by week 6 at 0.1 to 3.0 mg/kg. CD8+ T cells (on average) carried more expanded clones than CD4+ T cells. Several nonresponders also turned out to have low normalized T-cell clonal expansion.

The rearrangement links TRBV6-5 to TRBJ1-5; perhaps TRBD1 as D (5 bases). The sequencing used CD4+ or CD8+ T cells sorted from blood, collected in a trial of the OX40 agonist ivuxolimab. The sequence was collected from an adult with an advanced solid tumor such as melanoma, head and neck, liver or kidney cancer. The CDR3 is CASAGVSNQPQHF. CDR3 bases: TGTGCCAGCGCGGGGGTGAGCAATCAGCCCCAGCATTTT.